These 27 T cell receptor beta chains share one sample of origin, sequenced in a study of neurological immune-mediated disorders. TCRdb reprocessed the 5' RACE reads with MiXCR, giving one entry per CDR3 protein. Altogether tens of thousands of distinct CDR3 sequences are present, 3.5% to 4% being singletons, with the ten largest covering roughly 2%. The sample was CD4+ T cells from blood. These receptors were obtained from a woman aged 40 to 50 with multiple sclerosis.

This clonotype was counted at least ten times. CDR3 amino acids: CASSDPGSLNYGYTF. In nucleotides, the CDR3 is TGTGCCAGCAGTGACCCCGGATCGCTAAACTATGGCTACACCTTC. The rearrangement joins TRBV28 to TRBJ1-2; D is ambiguous. Germline-derived CDR1 and CDR2 are MDHEN and SYDVKM. V was shortened by 5 bases and J by 2 bases, with 15 bases between the two germline ends. The CDR3 loop spans 15 amino acids.

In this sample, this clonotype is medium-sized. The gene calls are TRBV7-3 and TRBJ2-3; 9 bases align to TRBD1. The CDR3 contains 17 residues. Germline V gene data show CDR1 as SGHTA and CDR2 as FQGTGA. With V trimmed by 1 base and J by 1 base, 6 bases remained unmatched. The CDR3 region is CASSLRGDRARTDTQYF. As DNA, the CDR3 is TGTGCCAGCAGCTTAAGGGGGGACAGGGCCCGCACAGATACGCAGTATTTT.

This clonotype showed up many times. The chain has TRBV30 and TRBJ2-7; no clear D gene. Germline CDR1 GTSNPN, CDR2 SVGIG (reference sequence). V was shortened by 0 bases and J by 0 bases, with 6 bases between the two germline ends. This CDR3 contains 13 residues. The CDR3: CAWSVVGSYEQYF. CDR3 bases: TGTGCCTGGAGTGTAGTGGGCTCCTACGAGCAGTACTTC.

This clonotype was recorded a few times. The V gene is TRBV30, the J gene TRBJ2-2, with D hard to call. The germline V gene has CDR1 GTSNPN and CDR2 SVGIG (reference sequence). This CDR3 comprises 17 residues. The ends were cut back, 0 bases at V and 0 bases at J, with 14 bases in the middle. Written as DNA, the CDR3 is TGTGCCTGGAGTGTCCCTCAGGCCTCCGCGAACACCGGGGAGCTGTTTTTT. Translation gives CAWSVPQASANTGELFF.

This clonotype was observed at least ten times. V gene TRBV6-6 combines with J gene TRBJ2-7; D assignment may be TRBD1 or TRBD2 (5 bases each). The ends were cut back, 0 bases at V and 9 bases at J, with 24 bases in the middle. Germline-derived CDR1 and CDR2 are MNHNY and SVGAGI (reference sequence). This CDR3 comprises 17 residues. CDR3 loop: CASSYSGGQGDFGGQYF. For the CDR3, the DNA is TGTGCCAGCAGTTACTCGGGTGGGCAGGGCGACTTCGGAGGGCAGTACTTC.

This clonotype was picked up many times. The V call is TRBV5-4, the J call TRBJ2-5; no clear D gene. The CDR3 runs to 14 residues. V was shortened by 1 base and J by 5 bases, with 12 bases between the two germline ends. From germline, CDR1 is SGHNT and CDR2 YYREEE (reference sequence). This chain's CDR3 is CASSLYGASETQYF. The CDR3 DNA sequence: TGTGCCAGCAGCTTGTATGGTGCAAGTGAGACCCAGTACTTC.

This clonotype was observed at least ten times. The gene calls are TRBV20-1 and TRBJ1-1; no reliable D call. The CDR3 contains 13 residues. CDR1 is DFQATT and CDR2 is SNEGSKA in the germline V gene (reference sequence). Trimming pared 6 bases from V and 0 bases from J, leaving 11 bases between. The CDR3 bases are TGCAGTGCCCACCGAGCGTTGAACACTGAAGCTTTCTTT. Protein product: CSAHRALNTEAFF.

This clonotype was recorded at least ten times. CDR3 in amino acids: CASSLDAGGTEAFF. The CDR3 region has the DNA TGCGCCAGCAGCTTGGATGCAGGGGGCACTGAAGCTTTCTTT. The chain couples TRBV5-1 to TRBJ1-1; 7 bases fit TRBD1. The V and J ends lost 0 bases and 4 bases, in that order; junction bases with no gene match: 3. CDR1 and CDR2 from the germline V gene are SGHRS and YFSETQ. CDR3 size: 14 residues.

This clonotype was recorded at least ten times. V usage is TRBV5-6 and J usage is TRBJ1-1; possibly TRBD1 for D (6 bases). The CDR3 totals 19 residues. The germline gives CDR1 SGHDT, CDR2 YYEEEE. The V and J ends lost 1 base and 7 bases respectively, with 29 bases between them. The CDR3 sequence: CASSLKIAGHSAYADEAFF. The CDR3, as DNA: TGTGCCAGCAGCTTGAAAATAGCGGGACATTCGGCCTACGCGGATGAAGCTTTCTTT. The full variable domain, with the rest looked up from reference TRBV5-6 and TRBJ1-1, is DAGVTQSPTHLIKTRGQQVTLRCSPKSGHDTVSWYQQALGQGPQFIFQYYEEEERQRGNFPDRFSGHQFPNYSSELNVNALLLGDSALYLCASSLKIAGHSAYADEAFFGQGTRLTVV.

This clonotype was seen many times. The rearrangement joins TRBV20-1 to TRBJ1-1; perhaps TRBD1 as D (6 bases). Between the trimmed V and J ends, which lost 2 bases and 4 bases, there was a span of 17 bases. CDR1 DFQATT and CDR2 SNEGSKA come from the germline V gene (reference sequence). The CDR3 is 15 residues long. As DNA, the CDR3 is TGCAGTGCTAGAACACAAGACAGGCCGTTCACTGAAGCTTTCTTT. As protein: CSARTQDRPFTEAFF.

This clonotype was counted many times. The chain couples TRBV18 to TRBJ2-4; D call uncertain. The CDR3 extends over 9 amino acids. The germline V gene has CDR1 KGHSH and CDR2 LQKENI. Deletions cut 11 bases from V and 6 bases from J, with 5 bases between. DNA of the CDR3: TGTGCCGCCCTAAACATTCAGTACTTC. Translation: CAALNIQYF.

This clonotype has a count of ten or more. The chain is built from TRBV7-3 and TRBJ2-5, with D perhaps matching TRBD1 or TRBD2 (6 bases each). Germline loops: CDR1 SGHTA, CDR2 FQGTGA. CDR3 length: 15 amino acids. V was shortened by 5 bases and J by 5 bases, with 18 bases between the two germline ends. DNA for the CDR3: TGTGCCAGCAGCCCCAGAAGGGGGGAGGTGGAGACCCAGTACTTC. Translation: CASSPRRGEVETQYF.

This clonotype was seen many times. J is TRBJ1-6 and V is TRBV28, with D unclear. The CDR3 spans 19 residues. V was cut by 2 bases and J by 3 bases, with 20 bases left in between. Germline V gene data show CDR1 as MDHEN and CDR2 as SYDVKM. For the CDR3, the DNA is TGTGCCAGCAGTTTAGAAGAGCAGTTCAATACCTTCTATAATTCACCCCTCCACTTT. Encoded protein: CASSLEEQFNTFYNSPLHF. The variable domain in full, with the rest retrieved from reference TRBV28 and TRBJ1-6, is DVKVTQSSRYLVKRTGEKVFLECVQDMDHENMFWYRQDPGLGLRLIYFSYDVKMKEKGDIPEGYSVSREKKERFSLILESASTNQTSMYLCASSLEEQFNTFYNSPLHFGNGTRLTVT.

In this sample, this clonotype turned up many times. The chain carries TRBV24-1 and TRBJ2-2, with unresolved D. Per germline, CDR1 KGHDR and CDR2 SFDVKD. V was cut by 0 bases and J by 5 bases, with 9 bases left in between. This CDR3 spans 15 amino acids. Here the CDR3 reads CATSDLEPVTGELFF. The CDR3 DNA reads TGTGCCACCAGTGATTTGGAGCCGGTGACCGGGGAGCTGTTTTTT.

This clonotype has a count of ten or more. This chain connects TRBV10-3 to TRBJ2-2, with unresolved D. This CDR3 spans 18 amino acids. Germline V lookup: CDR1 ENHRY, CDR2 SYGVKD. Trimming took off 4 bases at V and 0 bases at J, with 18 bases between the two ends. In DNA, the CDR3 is TGTGCCATCAGTGCCCTTATTCCCCTCCTCGCGAACACCGGGGAGCTGTTTTTT. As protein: CAISALIPLLANTGELFF.

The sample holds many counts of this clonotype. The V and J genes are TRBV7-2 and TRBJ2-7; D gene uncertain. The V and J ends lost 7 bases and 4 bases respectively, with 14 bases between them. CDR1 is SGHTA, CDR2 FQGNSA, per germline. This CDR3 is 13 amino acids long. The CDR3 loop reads CASTTQHGYEQYF. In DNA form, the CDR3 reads TGTGCCAGCACGACTCAGCACGGGTACGAGCAGTACTTC. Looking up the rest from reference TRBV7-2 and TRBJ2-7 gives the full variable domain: GAGVSQSPSNKVTEKGKDVELRCDPISGHTALYWYRQSLGQGLEFLIYFQGNSAPDKSGLPSDRFSAERTGGSVSTLTIQRTQQEDSAVYLCASTTQHGYEQYFGPGTRLTVT.

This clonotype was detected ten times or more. The DNA of the CDR3 is TGTGCCAGCAGTCGATCAGGGCAGTCGGGGAACACTGAAGCTTTCTTT. Its protein product is CASSRSGQSGNTEAFF. The gene calls are TRBV2 and TRBJ1-1; tentative D call: TRBD1 (5 bases). The CDR3 is made up of 16 amino acids. Germline V gene lookup returns CDR1 SNHLY and CDR2 FYNNEI. Between the trimmed V and J ends, which lost 5 bases and 1 base, there was a span of 17 bases.

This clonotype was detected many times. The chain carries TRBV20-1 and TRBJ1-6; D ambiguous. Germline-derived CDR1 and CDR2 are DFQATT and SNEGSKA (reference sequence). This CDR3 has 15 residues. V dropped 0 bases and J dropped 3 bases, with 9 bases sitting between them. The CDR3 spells CSARDVTDYNSPLHF. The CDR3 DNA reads TGCAGTGCTAGAGATGTAACGGACTATAATTCACCCCTCCACTTT.

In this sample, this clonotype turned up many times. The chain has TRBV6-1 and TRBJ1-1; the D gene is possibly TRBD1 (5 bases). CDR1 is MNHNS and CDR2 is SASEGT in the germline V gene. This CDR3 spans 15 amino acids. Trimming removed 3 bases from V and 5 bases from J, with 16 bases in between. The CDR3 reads CASSDRPRGRTEAFF. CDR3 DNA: TGTGCCAGCAGTGACAGACCTCGGGGGAGGACTGAAGCTTTCTTT.

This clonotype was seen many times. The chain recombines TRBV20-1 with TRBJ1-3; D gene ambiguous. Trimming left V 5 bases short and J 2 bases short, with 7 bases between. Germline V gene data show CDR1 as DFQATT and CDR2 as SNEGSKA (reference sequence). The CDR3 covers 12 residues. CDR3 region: CSAFSPGNTIYF. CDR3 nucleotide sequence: TGCAGTGCTTTTTCCCCTGGAAACACCATATATTTT.

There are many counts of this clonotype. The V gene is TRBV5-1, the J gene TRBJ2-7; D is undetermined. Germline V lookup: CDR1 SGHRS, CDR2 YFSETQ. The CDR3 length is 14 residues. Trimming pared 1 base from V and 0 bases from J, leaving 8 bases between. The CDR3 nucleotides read TGCGCCAGCAGCTTGCTCGCGAGCTCCTACGAGCAGTACTTC. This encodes CASSLLASSYEQYF.

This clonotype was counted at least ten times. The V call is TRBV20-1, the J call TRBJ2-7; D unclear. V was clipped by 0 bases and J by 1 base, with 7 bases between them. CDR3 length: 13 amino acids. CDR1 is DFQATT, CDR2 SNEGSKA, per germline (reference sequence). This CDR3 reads CSARESGSYEQYF. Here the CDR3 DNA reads TGCAGTGCTAGAGAATCCGGGTCCTACGAGCAGTACTTC.

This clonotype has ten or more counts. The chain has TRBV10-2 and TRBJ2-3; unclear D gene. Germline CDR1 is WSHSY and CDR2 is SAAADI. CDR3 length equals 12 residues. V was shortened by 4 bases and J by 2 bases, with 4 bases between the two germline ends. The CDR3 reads CASSALTDTQYF. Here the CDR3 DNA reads TGCGCCAGCAGTGCCCTCACAGATACGCAGTATTTT.

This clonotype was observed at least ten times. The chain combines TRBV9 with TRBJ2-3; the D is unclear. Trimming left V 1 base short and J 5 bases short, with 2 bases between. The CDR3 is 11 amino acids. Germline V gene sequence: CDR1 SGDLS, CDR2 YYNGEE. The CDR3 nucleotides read TGTGCCAGCAGCGTACGAGATACGCAGTATTTT. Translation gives CASSVRDTQYF.

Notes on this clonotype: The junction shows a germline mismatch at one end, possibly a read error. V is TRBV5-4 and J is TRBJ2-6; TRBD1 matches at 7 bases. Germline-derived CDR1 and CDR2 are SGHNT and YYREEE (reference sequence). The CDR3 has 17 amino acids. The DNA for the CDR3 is TGTGCCAACAGCCGGGGACAGTTCCGCTCTGGGGCCAACGTCCTGACTTTC. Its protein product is CANSRGQFRSGANVLTF.

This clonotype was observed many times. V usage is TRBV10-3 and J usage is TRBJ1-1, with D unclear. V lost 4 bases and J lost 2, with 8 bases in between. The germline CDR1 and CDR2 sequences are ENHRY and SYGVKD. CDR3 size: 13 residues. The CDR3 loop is CAISGVRNTEAFF. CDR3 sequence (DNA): TGTGCCATCAGTGGGGTTCGCAACACTGAAGCTTTCTTT.

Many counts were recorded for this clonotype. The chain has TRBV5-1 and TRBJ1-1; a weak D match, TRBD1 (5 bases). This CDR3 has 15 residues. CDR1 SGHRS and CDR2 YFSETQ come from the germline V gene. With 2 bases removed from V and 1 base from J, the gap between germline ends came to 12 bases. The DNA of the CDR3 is TGCGCCAGCAGCTTCTTCGGGAGGGGGAACACTGAAGCTTTCTTT. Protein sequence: CASSFFGRGNTEAFF.